The rows below give T cell receptor beta chains drawn from one sample of a study of T-cell reconstitution after alpha-beta-depleted transplantation in children. Using its own MiXCR run on the PCR reads, TCRdb lists one record per CDR3 protein. The data show roughly 610,000 distinct CDR3 sequences, over 9.5% seen once. The sample here was PBMCs from the stem cell graft donor, taken from the stem cell graft. These receptor sequences come from a human donor who donated a stem cell graft to a child with acute myeloid leukemia. CDR3s include the opening cysteine and the closing phenylalanine or tryptophan. Fields, in order: clone size, V gene, D gene, J gene, CDR3 protein, CDR3 DNA. A D gene is named only where the DNA matches it firmly. Only part of the rows carry a size: once, few, many, or a class if the clone is expanded.

clone size: many; V gene: TRBV6-4; D gene: TRBD2; J gene: TRBJ2-1; CDR3 protein: CASSDSLAGRDEQFF; CDR3 DNA: TGTGCCAGCAGTGACTCTCTAGCGGGAAGAGATGAGCAGTTCTTC
clone size: NA; V gene: TRBV11-2; D gene: NA; J gene: TRBJ2-1; CDR3 protein: CASSPSRERQFF; CDR3 DNA: TGTGCCAGCAGCCCCAGCCGGGAGAGGCAGTTCTTC
clone size: NA; V gene: TRBV9; D gene: NA; J gene: TRBJ1-5; CDR3 protein: CASSTGQQSNQPQHF; CDR3 DNA: TGTGCCAGCAGCACTGGACAGCAGAGCAATCAGCCCCAGCATTTT
clone size: NA; V gene: TRBV10-3; D gene: TRBD2; J gene: TRBJ2-1; CDR3 protein: CAISETRPGGLAIRNEQFF; CDR3 DNA: TGTGCCATCAGTGAGACAAGACCGGGAGGCCTCGCCATTAGAAATGAGCAGTTCTTC
clone size: many; V gene: TRBV12-3/TRBV12-4; D gene: NA; J gene: TRBJ2-7; CDR3 protein: CASSQAGSTEQYF; CDR3 DNA: TGTGCCAGCAGTCAAGCTGGATCTACCGAGCAGTACTTC
clone size: few; V gene: TRBV12-5; D gene: TRBD2; J gene: TRBJ2-1; CDR3 protein: CASGSRGSGGDEQFF; CDR3 DNA: TGTGCTAGTGGTTCCCGTGGTAGCGGGGGGGATGAGCAGTTCTTC
clone size: NA; V gene: TRBV18; D gene: TRBD1; J gene: TRBJ1-2; CDR3 protein: CASSPWTGGNYGYTF; CDR3 DNA: TGTGCCAGCTCACCATGGACAGGGGGCAACTATGGCTACACCTTC
clone size: many; V gene: TRBV12-3/TRBV12-4; D gene: NA; J gene: TRBJ1-5; CDR3 protein: CASRQQGEQPQHF; CDR3 DNA: TGTGCCAGCAGACAACAGGGTGAGCAGCCCCAGCATTTT
clone size: NA; V gene: TRBV12-3/TRBV12-4; D gene: TRBD2; J gene: TRBJ2-7; CDR3 protein: CASSLSGTSDEQYF; CDR3 DNA: TGTGCCAGCAGCTTATCCGGGACTAGTGACGAGCAGTACTTC
clone size: few; V gene: TRBV7-9; D gene: TRBD2; J gene: TRBJ2-1; CDR3 protein: CASTPGLADNNEQFF; CDR3 DNA: TGTGCCAGCACCCCGGGACTAGCGGACAACAATGAGCAGTTCTTC
clone size: few; V gene: TRBV3-1; D gene: NA; J gene: TRBJ1-1; CDR3 protein: CASSPPRRATEAFF; CDR3 DNA: TGTGCCAGCAGCCCCCCCCGCAGGGCCACTGAAGCTTTCTTT
clone size: NA; V gene: TRBV4-2; D gene: NA; J gene: TRBJ1-2; CDR3 protein: CASSQAQPGGYTF; CDR3 DNA: TGTGCCAGCAGCCAAGCCCAGCCGGGTGGCTACACCTTC
clone size: few; V gene: TRBV4-2; D gene: NA; J gene: TRBJ2-1; CDR3 protein: CASSQAWGGGVTNEQFF; CDR3 DNA: TGTGCCAGCAGCCAAGCCTGGGGAGGGGGAGTTACGAATGAGCAGTTCTTC
clone size: many; V gene: TRBV12-3/TRBV12-4; D gene: TRBD1; J gene: TRBJ1-1; CDR3 protein: CASRPGGAANTEAFF; CDR3 DNA: TGTGCCAGCAGGCCAGGGGGCGCGGCGAACACTGAAGCTTTCTTT
clone size: few; V gene: TRBV20-1; D gene: TRBD2; J gene: TRBJ2-1; CDR3 protein: CSATTSGTLNEQFF; CDR3 DNA: TGCAGTGCAACGACTAGCGGGACACTCAATGAGCAGTTCTTC
clone size: NA; V gene: TRBV20-1; D gene: NA; J gene: TRBJ2-7; CDR3 protein: CSASTPARDLTYEQYF; CDR3 DNA: TGCAGTGCTAGTACTCCCGCGAGGGATCTCACCTACGAGCAGTACTTC
clone size: many; V gene: TRBV5-5; D gene: NA; J gene: TRBJ2-2; CDR3 protein: CASSLYPGETTGELFF; CDR3 DNA: TGTGCCAGCAGCTTGTACCCAGGGGAGACCACCGGGGAGCTGTTTTTT
clone size: few; V gene: TRBV19; D gene: NA; J gene: TRBJ2-7; CDR3 protein: CASSIQGALDYEQYF; CDR3 DNA: TGTGCCAGTAGTATACAAGGGGCGCTTGACTACGAGCAGTACTTC
clone size: many; V gene: TRBV5-5; D gene: NA; J gene: TRBJ1-3; CDR3 protein: CASSLGPRNTIYF; CDR3 DNA: TGTGCCAGCAGCTTGGGACCCAGAAACACCATATATTTT
clone size: NA; V gene: TRBV11-1; D gene: NA; J gene: TRBJ2-1; CDR3 protein: CASSPTRGVEQFF; CDR3 DNA: TGTGCCAGCAGCCCCACTAGGGGCGTTGAGCAGTTCTTC
clone size: many; V gene: TRBV29-1; D gene: TRBD1; J gene: TRBJ2-7; CDR3 protein: CSVMTGGPREQYF; CDR3 DNA: TGCAGCGTGATGACAGGGGGCCCTCGGGAGCAGTACTTC
clone size: NA; V gene: TRBV6-2/TRBV6-3; D gene: TRBD2; J gene: TRBJ2-7; CDR3 protein: CASKTSGSQTYEQYF; CDR3 DNA: TGTGCCAGCAAGACAAGCGGGAGCCAGACCTACGAGCAGTACTTC
clone size: NA; V gene: TRBV24-1; D gene: TRBD1; J gene: TRBJ1-2; CDR3 protein: CATSEPGTGYGYTF; CDR3 DNA: TGTGCCACCAGTGAACCCGGGACAGGGTATGGCTACACCTTC
clone size: few; V gene: TRBV20-1; D gene: NA; J gene: TRBJ2-7; CDR3 protein: CSASDTPVGGRFEQYF; CDR3 DNA: TGCAGTGCTAGCGACACTCCCGTGGGGGGGCGTTTCGAGCAGTACTTC
clone size: few; V gene: TRBV7-8; D gene: TRBD2; J gene: TRBJ2-1; CDR3 protein: CASSPNMGGNYNEQFF; CDR3 DNA: TGTGCCAGCAGCCCTAATATGGGAGGGAACTACAATGAGCAGTTCTTC
clone size: NA; V gene: TRBV6-5; D gene: NA; J gene: TRBJ2-5; CDR3 protein: CASSYSDGQRIQETQYF; CDR3 DNA: TGTGCCAGCAGTTACTCCGACGGACAGAGAATTCAAGAGACCCAGTACTTC
clone size: few; V gene: TRBV20-1; D gene: TRBD2; J gene: TRBJ2-5; CDR3 protein: CSARDEGQAGSQETQYF; CDR3 DNA: TGCAGTGCTAGAGATGAGGGGCAAGCGGGAAGCCAAGAGACCCAGTACTTC
clone size: NA; V gene: TRBV27; D gene: NA; J gene: TRBJ2-3; CDR3 protein: CASSPQTTGGTDTQYF; CDR3 DNA: TGTGCCAGCAGCCCACAGACAACGGGTGGAACAGATACGCAGTATTTT
clone size: few; V gene: TRBV6-5; D gene: TRBD2; J gene: TRBJ2-4; CDR3 protein: CASSYSGLAGAKNIQYF; CDR3 DNA: TGTGCCAGCAGTTACTCGGGACTAGCGGGAGCCAAAAACATTCAGTACTTC
clone size: many; V gene: TRBV29-1; D gene: NA; J gene: TRBJ2-7; CDR3 protein: CSVMSGLNYEQYF; CDR3 DNA: TGCAGCGTCATGTCCGGACTGAATTACGAGCAGTACTTC
clone size: NA; V gene: TRBV4-3; D gene: TRBD2; J gene: TRBJ2-1; CDR3 protein: CASSQVLGASGSRLNEQFF; CDR3 DNA: TGCGCCAGCAGCCAAGTTCTAGGGGCTAGCGGGAGTAGGCTCAATGAGCAGTTCTTC
clone size: NA; V gene: TRBV12-3/TRBV12-4; D gene: NA; J gene: TRBJ1-2; CDR3 protein: CASSPGIYGYTF; CDR3 DNA: TGTGCCAGCAGTCCCGGGATTTATGGCTACACCTTC
clone size: many; V gene: TRBV7-2; D gene: TRBD2; J gene: TRBJ2-1; CDR3 protein: CASSRLATYNEQFF; CDR3 DNA: TGTGCCAGCAGCCGACTAGCGACGTACAATGAGCAGTTCTTC
clone size: few; V gene: TRBV29-1; D gene: TRBD1; J gene: TRBJ2-3; CDR3 protein: CSTGQAADTQYF; CDR3 DNA: TGCAGCACCGGACAGGCCGCAGATACGCAGTATTTT
clone size: NA; V gene: TRBV12-3/TRBV12-4; D gene: TRBD2; J gene: TRBJ2-7; CDR3 protein: CASSLPSSGEGLKQYF; CDR3 DNA: TGTGCCAGCAGTTTACCCTCTAGCGGGGAGGGATTGAAGCAGTACTTC
clone size: few; V gene: TRBV29-1; D gene: NA; J gene: TRBJ2-7; CDR3 protein: CSVEGGYF; CDR3 DNA: TGCAGCGTTGAAGGGGGGTACTTC
clone size: NA; V gene: TRBV2; D gene: NA; J gene: TRBJ2-1; CDR3 protein: CASSEERVDEQFF; CDR3 DNA: TGTGCCAGCAGTGAAGAAAGGGTCGATGAGCAGTTCTTC
clone size: many; V gene: TRBV27; D gene: NA; J gene: TRBJ2-3; CDR3 protein: CASSLGSVQYF; CDR3 DNA: TGTGCCAGCAGTTTAGGGAGTGTGCAGTATTTT